This T cell receptor (beta chain) was recovered during a study of OX40 agonist ivuxolimab in advanced cancers. Study-level background: Dose-escalation patients were diagnosed with hepatocellular carcinoma, melanoma, renal cell cancer or head and neck cancer.

Germline V gene sequence: CDR1 MDHEN, CDR2 SYDVKM. V lost 8 bases and J 3 bases, leaving 8 bases between the germline ends. The CDR3 length is 11 residues. This clone was counted once. Repertoires were generated with immunoSEQ multiplex PCR, while TCRdb's copy carries only in-frame clones and drops some. Of tens of thousands of clones in the sample, about 90% were seen once. The sequence derives from an adult with an advanced solid tumor such as melanoma, head and neck, liver or kidney cancer. Sequenced here: CD4+ or CD8+ T cells sorted from blood, sampled in a trial of the OX40 agonist ivuxolimab. This chain uses TRBV28 with TRBJ2-7, with D possibly being TRBD1 (5 bases). This CDR3 is CASGANYEQYF. The DNA of the CDR3 is TGTGCCAGCGGGGCAAACTACGAGCAGTACTTC.